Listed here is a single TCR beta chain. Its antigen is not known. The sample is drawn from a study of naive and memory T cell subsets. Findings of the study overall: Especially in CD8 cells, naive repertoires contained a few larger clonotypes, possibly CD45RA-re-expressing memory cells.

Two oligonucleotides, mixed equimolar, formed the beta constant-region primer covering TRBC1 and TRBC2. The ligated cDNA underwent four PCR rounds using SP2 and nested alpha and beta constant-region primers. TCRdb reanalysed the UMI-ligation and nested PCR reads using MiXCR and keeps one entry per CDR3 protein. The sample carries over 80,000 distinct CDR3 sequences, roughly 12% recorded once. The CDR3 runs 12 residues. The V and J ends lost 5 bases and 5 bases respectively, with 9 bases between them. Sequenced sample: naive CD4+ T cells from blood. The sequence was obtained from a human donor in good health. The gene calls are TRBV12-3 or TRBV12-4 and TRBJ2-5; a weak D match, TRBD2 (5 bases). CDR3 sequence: CASSKRVETQYF. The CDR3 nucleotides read TGTGCCAGCAGTAAGAGGGTGGAGACCCAGTACTTC.